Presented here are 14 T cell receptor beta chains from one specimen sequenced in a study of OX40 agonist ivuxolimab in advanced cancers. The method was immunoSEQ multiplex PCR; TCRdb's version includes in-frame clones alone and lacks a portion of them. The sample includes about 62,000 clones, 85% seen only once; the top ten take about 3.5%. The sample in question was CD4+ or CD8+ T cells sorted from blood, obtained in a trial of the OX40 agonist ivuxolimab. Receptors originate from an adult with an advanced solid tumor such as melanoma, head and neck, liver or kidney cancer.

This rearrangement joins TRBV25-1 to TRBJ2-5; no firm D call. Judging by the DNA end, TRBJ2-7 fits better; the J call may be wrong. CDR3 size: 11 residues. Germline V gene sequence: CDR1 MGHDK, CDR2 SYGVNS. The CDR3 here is CASRDISEQYF. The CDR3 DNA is TGTGCCAGCAGAGATATTTCCGAGCAGTACTTC.

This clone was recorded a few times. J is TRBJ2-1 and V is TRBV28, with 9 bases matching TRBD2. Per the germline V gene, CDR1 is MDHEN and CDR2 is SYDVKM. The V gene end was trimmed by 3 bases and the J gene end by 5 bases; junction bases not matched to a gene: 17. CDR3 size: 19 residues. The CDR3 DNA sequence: TGTGCCAGCAGTTTCTTGAAAAGCGGGAGGACAATAATACACAATGAGCAGTTCTTC. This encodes CASSFLKSGRTIIHNEQFF.

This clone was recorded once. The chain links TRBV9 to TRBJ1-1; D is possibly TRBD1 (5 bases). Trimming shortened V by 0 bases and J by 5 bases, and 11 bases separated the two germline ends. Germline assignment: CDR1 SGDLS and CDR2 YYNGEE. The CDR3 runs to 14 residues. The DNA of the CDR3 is TGTGCCAGCAGCGTAGCTAGTACAGGAACTGAAGCTTTCTTT. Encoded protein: CASSVASTGTEAFF. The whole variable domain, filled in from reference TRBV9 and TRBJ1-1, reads DSGVTQTPKHLITATGQRVTLRCSPRSGDLSVYWYQQSLDQGLQFLIQYYNGEERAKGNILERFSAQQFPDLHSELNLSSLELGDSALYFCASSVASTGTEAFFGQGTRLTVV.

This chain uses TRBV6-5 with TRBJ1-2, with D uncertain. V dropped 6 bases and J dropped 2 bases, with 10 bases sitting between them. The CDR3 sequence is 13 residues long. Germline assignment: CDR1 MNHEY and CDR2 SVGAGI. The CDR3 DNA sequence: TGTGCCAGCAGCCCCGAGCCGAACTATGGCTACACCTTC. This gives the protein CASSPEPNYGYTF.

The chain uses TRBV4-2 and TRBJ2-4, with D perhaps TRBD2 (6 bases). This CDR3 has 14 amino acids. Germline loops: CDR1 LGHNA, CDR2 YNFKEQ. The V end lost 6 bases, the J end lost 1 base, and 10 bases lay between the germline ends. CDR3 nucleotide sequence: TGTGCCAGCAGGGACGCGGGGGCCAAAAACATTCAGTACTTC. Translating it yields CASRDAGAKNIQYF.

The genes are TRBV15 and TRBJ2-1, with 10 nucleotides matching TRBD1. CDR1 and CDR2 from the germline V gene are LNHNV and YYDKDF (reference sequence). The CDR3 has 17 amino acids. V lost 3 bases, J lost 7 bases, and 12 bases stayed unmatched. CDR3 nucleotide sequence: TGTGCCACCAGCAGGTATACCGGGACAGGGGACTATAATGAGCAGTTCTTC. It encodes CATSRYTGTGDYNEQFF. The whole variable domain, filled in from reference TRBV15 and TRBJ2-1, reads DAMVIQNPRYQVTQFGKPVTLSCSQTLNHNVMYWYQQKSSQAPKLLFHYYDKDFNNEADTPDNFQSRRPNTSFCFLDIRSPGLGDTAMYLCATSRYTGTGDYNEQFFGPGTRLTVL.

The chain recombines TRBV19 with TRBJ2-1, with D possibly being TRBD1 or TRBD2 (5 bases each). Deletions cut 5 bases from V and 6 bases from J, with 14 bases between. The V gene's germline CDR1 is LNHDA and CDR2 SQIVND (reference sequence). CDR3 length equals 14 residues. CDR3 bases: TGTGCCAGTAGTCCAGCCGAGGGGAGCAATGAGCAGTTCTTC. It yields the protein CASSPAEGSNEQFF.

This CDR3 reads CASHPGGREKLFF. The CDR3 DNA reads as TGTGCCAGCCATCCAGGGGGGCGGGAAAAACTGTTTTTT. The rearrangement uses TRBV28 and TRBJ1-4; 7 bases fit TRBD1. This CDR3 comprises 13 residues. Losses at the gene ends were 8 bases for V and 8 bases for J; bases not matched to a gene: 8. Germline CDR1 reads MDHEN; CDR2 reads SYDVKM.

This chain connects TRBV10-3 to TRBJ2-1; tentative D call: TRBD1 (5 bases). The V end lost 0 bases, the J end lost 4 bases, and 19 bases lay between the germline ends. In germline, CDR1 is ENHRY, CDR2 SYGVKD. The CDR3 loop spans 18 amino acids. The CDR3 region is CAISESTTSLQGYNEQFF. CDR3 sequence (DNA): TGTGCCATCAGTGAGTCGACCACTTCCCTTCAGGGATACAATGAGCAGTTCTTC.

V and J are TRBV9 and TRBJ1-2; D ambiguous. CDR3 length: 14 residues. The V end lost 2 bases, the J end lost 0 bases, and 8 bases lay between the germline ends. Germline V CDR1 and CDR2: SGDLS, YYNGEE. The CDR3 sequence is CASSVNRTNYGYTF. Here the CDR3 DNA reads TGTGCCAGCAGCGTGAACCGGACTAACTATGGCTACACCTTC.

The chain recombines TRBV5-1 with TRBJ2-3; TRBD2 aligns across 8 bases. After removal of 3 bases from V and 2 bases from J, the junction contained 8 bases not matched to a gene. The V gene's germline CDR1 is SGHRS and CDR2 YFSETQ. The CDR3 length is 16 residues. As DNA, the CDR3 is TGCGCCAGCAGCTCCGGTACTAGCGGATCCACAGATACGCAGTATTTT. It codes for CASSSGTSGSTDTQYF.

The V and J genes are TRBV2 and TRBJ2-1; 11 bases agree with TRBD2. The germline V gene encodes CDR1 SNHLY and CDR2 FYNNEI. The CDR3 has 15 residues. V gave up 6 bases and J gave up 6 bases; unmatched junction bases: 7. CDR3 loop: CASRGTSGRINEQFF. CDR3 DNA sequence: TGTGCCAGCAGGGGAACTAGCGGGAGAATCAATGAGCAGTTCTTC.

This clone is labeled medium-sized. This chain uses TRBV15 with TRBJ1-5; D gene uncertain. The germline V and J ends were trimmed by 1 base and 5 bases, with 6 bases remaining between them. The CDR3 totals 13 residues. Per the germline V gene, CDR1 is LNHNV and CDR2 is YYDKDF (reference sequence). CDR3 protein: CATSRVTDQPQHF. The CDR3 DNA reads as TGTGCCACCAGCAGAGTTACGGATCAGCCCCAGCATTTT.

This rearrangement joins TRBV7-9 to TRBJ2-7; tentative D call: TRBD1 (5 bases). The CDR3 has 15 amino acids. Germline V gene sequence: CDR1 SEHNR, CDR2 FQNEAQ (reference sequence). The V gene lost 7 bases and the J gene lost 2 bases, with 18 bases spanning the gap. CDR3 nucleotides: TGTGCCAGCACCCCCCTACAGGCACTCCCCTACGAGCAGTACTTC. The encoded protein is CASTPLQALPYEQYF. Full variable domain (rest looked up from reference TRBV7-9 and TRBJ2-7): DTGVSQNPRHKITKRGQNVTFRCDPISEHNRLYWYRQTLGQGPEFLTYFQNEAQLEKSRLLSDRFSAERPKGSFSTLEIQRTEQGDSAMYLCASTPLQALPYEQYFGPGTRLTVT.